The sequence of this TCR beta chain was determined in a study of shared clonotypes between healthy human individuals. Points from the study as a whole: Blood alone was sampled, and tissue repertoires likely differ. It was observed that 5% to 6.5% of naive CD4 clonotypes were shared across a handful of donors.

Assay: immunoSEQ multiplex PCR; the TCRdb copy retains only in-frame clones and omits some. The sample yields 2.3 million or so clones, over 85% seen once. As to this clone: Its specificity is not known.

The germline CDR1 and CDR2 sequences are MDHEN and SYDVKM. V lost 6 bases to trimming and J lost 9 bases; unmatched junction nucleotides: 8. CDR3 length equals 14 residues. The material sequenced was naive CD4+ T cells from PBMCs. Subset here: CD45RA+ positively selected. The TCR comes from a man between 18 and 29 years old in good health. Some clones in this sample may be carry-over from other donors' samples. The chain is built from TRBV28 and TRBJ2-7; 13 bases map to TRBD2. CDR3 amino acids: CASRPGTSGKPQYF. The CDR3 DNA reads TGTGCCAGCAGGCCCGGGACTAGCGGGAAGCCGCAGTACTTC.